Shown below are 7 T cell receptor beta chains from a single sample sequenced in a study of blood T cell repertoires in COVID-19. The data were produced by immunoSEQ multiplex PCR, yet TCRdb's version contains in-frame clones alone and is incomplete. The sample has around 180,000 clones; approximately 83% are singletons. Sequences were obtained from peripheral blood. The receptors were sampled from a man between 60 and 75 years old with acute or convalescent COVID-19.

The V and J genes are TRBV5-8 and TRBJ2-1, with 8 bases aligning to TRBD1. The CDR3 contains 14 residues. CDR1 SGHTS and CDR2 YDEGEE come from the germline V gene. Trimming at V came to 5 bases and at J to 3 bases, leaving 4 bases not matched to a gene. The CDR3 loop reads CASSRGQGYNEQFF. CDR3 nucleotides: TGTGCCAGCAGTCGAGGACAGGGCTACAATGAGCAGTTCTTC.

The V and J genes are TRBV15 and TRBJ2-1; TRBD2 matches 15 bases. V lost 6 bases and J lost 7; bases outside the gene matches: 13. This CDR3 comprises 18 residues. Per the germline V gene, CDR1 is LNHNV and CDR2 is YYDKDF (reference sequence). This chain's CDR3 is CATSQSTGTSGRLNEQFF. The CDR3 DNA reads as TGTGCCACCAGTCAGTCTACCGGGACTAGCGGGAGGCTAAATGAGCAGTTCTTC.

V and J are TRBV27 and TRBJ2-1; D unresolved. V shed 0 bases and J shed 5 bases, with 5 bases lying between them. In germline, CDR1 is MNHEY, CDR2 SMNVEV (reference sequence). The CDR3 covers 13 residues. The CDR3 bases are TGTGCCAGCAGTTTATCCGTCCACAATGAGCAGTTCTTC. Protein product: CASSLSVHNEQFF.

CDR3 DNA: TGTGCCAGCAGCCGGCGGACTAGCGGGAGGACCTACGAGCAGTACTTC. Its translation is CASSRRTSGRTYEQYF. The rearrangement joins TRBV11-2 to TRBJ2-7; 14 bases are a match to TRBD2. Germline values: CDR1 SGHAT, CDR2 FQNNGV. The CDR3 covers 16 residues. V was clipped by 5 bases and J by 2 bases; unmatched bases: 5.

CDR3 loop: CASSIGREPYEQYF. For the CDR3, the DNA is TGTGCCAGTAGTATTGGCAGGGAACCCTACGAGCAGTACTTC. The rearrangement links TRBV19 to TRBJ2-7, with a possible D match to TRBD1 (5 bases). Germline values: CDR1 LNHDA, CDR2 SQIVND (reference sequence). Deletions cut 3 bases from V and 2 bases from J, with 11 bases between. The CDR3 is 14 residues long. Together with reference TRBV19 and TRBJ2-7, the CDR3 gives the full variable domain: DGGITQSPKYLFRKEGQNVTLSCEQNLNHDAMYWYRQDPGQGLRLIYYSQIVNDFQKGDIAEGYSVSREKKESFPLTVTSAQKNPTAFYLCASSIGREPYEQYFGPGTRLTVT.

V gene TRBV5-6 combines with J gene TRBJ2-7, with TRBD2 matching 7 bases. The CDR3 sequence is 14 residues long. The V gene's germline CDR1 is SGHDT and CDR2 YYEEEE. The trim removed 0 bases at V and 4 bases at J, leaving 4 bases unmatched. In DNA, the CDR3 is TGTGCCAGCAGCTTGGGACTAGCAGATTACGAGCAGTACTTC. Protein: CASSLGLADYEQYF.

V is TRBV27 and J is TRBJ2-5, with D maybe TRBD1 (5 bases). This CDR3 is built from 15 residues. Germline loops: CDR1 MNHEY, CDR2 SMNVEV (reference sequence). The germline V and J ends were trimmed by 5 bases and 6 bases, with 19 bases remaining between them. The CDR3 loop reads CASSMTTVPRKTQYF. The DNA for the CDR3 is TGTGCCAGCAGTATGACGACAGTCCCAAGGAAGACCCAGTACTTC.